This is a list of T cell receptor beta chains from one sample in a study of vaccination effects on CD4 cells after COVID-19. These TCRs are of unknown antigen specificity. Here immunoSEQ multiplex PCR was the method, and the copy in TCRdb shows in-frame clones only, minus some. Of approximately 47,000 clones listed, 60% to 85% are singletons. Sequences were derived from CD4+ T cells from PBMCs cultured without peptide, sampled before COVID-19 vaccination. Receptors were obtained from a human donor who had a prior SARS-CoV-2 infection. Each CDR3 is given without its conserved first and last residue. Fields, in order: V gene, clone size, CDR3 protein. The size entry is marked missing in some rows and otherwise reads once, few, many or a size class.

TRBV4-1,NA,ASSQGYRGETQY
TRBV7-9,NA,ASSRRVAAGELF
TRBV11-3,NA,ASSLIGGGSGELF
TRBV5-1,few,ASSRRTGEEQF
TRBV7-2,once,ASSSGTTFYEQY
TRBV6-2/TRBV6-3,NA,ASSYQGALNNQPQH
TRBV7-9,NA,ASSLVGQVTGELF
TRBV7-3,NA,ASSSYVSPSTDTQY
TRBV19,NA,ASSTPSGGGTSTDTQY
TRBV7-2,NA,ASSPQWGQPQH
TRBV3-1/TRBV3-2,NA,ASSQDRLYEQY
TRBV20-1,NA,SARSMGVQF
TRBV5-1,few,ASRLSTTASGNTIY
TRBV6-6,NA,ASSWGRKDTQY
TRBV5-6,NA,ASCERGGKLF
TRBV7-3,NA,ASSPRAGGDTDTQY
TRBV3-1/TRBV3-2,NA,ASSQAGRGTEAF
TRBV30,NA,AWWVWRTGNYGYT
TRBV7-6,few,ASSGGLVETQY
TRBV20-1,NA,SAEYRHEQF